The next 9 T cell receptor beta chains were all read from a single sample in a study of OX40 agonist ivuxolimab in advanced cancers. Sequencing used immunoSEQ multiplex PCR; TCRdb keeps in-frame clones, though not all of them. This sample has some 84,000 clones, with around 93% found just once. The sample here was CD4+ or CD8+ T cells sorted from blood, taken in a trial of the OX40 agonist ivuxolimab. The receptors come from an adult with an advanced solid tumor such as melanoma, head and neck, liver or kidney cancer.

V is TRBV6-5 and J is TRBJ2-1; D unclear. The CDR3 loop spans 12 amino acids. Germline V lookup: CDR1 MNHEY, CDR2 SVGAGI. The germline V and J ends were trimmed by 2 bases and 9 bases, with 8 bases remaining between them. In DNA, the CDR3 is TGTGCCAGCAGTTACGTCGTGGGTGAGCAGTTCTTC. Its protein product is CASSYVVGEQFF.

The chain combines TRBV7-9 with TRBJ1-5; TRBD1 matches 7 bases. The germline V gene has CDR1 SEHNR and CDR2 FQNEAQ (reference sequence). V shed 4 bases and J 6 bases; nucleotides not matched to a gene: 9. The CDR3 is 15 amino acids. CDR3 in amino acids: CASSSTGLDVQPQHF. DNA of the CDR3: TGTGCCAGCAGCTCGACAGGGTTGGACGTTCAGCCCCAGCATTTT.

The V gene is TRBV13, the J gene TRBJ2-6; D unresolved. The germline V gene has CDR1 PRHDT and CDR2 FYEKMQ (reference sequence). The germline V and J ends were trimmed by 0 bases and 4 bases, with 10 bases remaining between them. CDR3 length equals 16 residues. CDR3 in DNA: TGTGCCAGCAGCTTAGGGACGCTACCCGGGGCCAACGTCCTGACTTTC. It translates to CASSLGTLPGANVLTF. The full variable domain, with the rest looked up from reference TRBV13 and TRBJ2-6, is AAGVIQSPRHLIKEKRETATLKCYPIPRHDTVYWYQQGPGQDPQFLISFYEKMQSDKGSIPDRFSAQQFSDYHSELNMSSLELGDSALYFCASSLGTLPGANVLTFGAGSRLTVL.

This chain links TRBV4-1 with TRBJ2-1, with D uncertain. V shed 1 base and J shed 5 bases, with 3 bases lying between them. Germline CDR1 MGHRA, CDR2 YSYEKL. There are 12 residues in the CDR3. CDR3: CASSQVDNEQFF. CDR3 sequence (DNA): TGCGCCAGCAGCCAAGTCGACAATGAGCAGTTCTTC.

This clone is a singleton in its sample. The chain carries TRBV7-9 and TRBJ1-4; no definite D call. This CDR3 is 16 amino acids long. CDR1 SEHNR and CDR2 FQNEAQ come from the germline V gene (reference sequence). The V and J ends lost 4 bases and 3 bases respectively, with 15 bases between them. The CDR3 coding sequence is TGTGCCAGCAGCTCAGAGATGATGGCATCTAATGAAAAACTGTTTTTT. This sequence encodes CASSSEMMASNEKLFF. Full variable domain (outside the CDR3, taken from reference TRBV7-9 and TRBJ1-4): DTGVSQNPRHKITKRGQNVTFRCDPISEHNRLYWYRQTLGQGPEFLTYFQNEAQLEKSRLLSDRFSAERPKGSFSTLEIQRTEQGDSAMYLCASSSEMMASNEKLFFGSGTQLSVL.

The V and J genes are TRBV11-2 and TRBJ1-1; D unresolved. Trimming took 11 bases from V and 3 from J, leaving 16 bases between them. CDR1 SGHAT and CDR2 FQNNGV come from the germline V gene. This CDR3 is built from 13 residues. The CDR3 region is CAGQGSLDTEAFF. CDR3 sequence (DNA): TGTGCCGGGCAAGGGAGTTTGGACACTGAAGCTTTCTTT.

The J gene is TRBJ1-2, the V gene TRBV7-2; 11 bases match TRBD1. Germline trimming cut 3 bases from V and 5 bases from J; bases unmatched to any gene: 2. The CDR3 is 14 residues long. CDR1 is SGHTA, CDR2 FQGNSA, per germline. The CDR3 coding sequence is TGTGCCAGCAGCTTTGGGACAGGGGGATATGGCTACACCTTC. It codes for CASSFGTGGYGYTF.

The chain links TRBV12-5 to TRBJ2-7; tentatively, D is TRBD2 (5 bases). Germline-derived CDR1 and CDR2 are LGHNT and FRNRAP. Trimming stripped 6 bases from V and 4 bases from J, with 10 bases between. The CDR3 contains 12 residues. CDR3 sequence: CASGGLDYEQYF. Here the CDR3 DNA reads TGTGCTAGTGGAGGACTGGATTACGAGCAGTACTTC.

The chain has TRBV9 and TRBJ2-7, with no clear D. The CDR3 loop spans 11 amino acids. The germline gives CDR1 SGDLS, CDR2 YYNGEE. V lost 4 bases and J 7 bases, leaving 9 bases between the germline ends. This CDR3 reads CASSPPGEQYF. CDR3 sequence (DNA): TGTGCCAGCAGCCCCCCCGGGGAGCAGTACTTC. Filled out from reference TRBV9 and TRBJ2-7, the complete variable domain reads DSGVTQTPKHLITATGQRVTLRCSPRSGDLSVYWYQQSLDQGLQFLIQYYNGEERAKGNILERFSAQQFPDLHSELNLSSLELGDSALYFCASSPPGEQYFGPGTRLTVT.